This T cell receptor (beta chain) was sequenced in a study of blood T cells in healthy people across ages. The CDR3 is made up of 13 amino acids. Germline V lookup: CDR1 SSHAT, CDR2 FNYEAQ (reference sequence). The use of a sample-barcoded 5' primer and a J-beta primer mix characterized a second PCR of about 6 to 11 cycles. From the 5' RACE reads, TCRdb called clonotypes with MiXCR, one entry per CDR3 protein. This sample has 800,000 or so distinct CDR3 sequences, with approximately 59% found just once. A note on this clonotype: The junction departs from the called germline gene at one end, perhaps through a read error.

The clonotype was recovered from a man between 25 and 39 years old in good health. This chain uses TRBV7-7 with TRBJ2-1; tentative D call: TRBD2 (5 bases). The specimen was blood. CDR3 in amino acids: CASSGGPTNEQFF. CDR3 nucleotide sequence: TGTGCTAGCAGCGGAGGCCCCACCAATGAGCAGTTCTTC.